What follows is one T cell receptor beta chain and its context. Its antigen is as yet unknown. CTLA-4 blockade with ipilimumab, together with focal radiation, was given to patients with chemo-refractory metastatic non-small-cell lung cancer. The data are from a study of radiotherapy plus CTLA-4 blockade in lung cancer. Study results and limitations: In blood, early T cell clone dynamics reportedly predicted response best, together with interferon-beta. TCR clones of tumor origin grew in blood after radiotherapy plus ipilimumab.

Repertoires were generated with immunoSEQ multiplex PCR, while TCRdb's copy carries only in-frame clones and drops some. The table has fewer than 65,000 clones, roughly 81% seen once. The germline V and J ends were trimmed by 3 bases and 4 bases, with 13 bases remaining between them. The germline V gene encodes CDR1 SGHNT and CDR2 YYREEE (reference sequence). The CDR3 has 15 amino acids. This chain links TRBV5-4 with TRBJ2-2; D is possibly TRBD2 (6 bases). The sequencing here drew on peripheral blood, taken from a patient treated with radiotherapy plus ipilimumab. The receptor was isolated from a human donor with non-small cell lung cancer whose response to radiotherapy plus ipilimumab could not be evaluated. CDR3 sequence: CASSSRDSFTGELFF. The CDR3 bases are TGTGCCAGCAGCTCTAGGGACTCCTTCACCGGGGAGCTGTTTTTT.